A selection of T cell receptor beta chains follows, all from one sample in a study of T-cell reconstitution after alpha-beta-depleted transplantation in children. TCRdb itself ran the PCR reads through MiXCR, one entry per CDR3 protein. Of about 830,000 distinct CDR3 sequences in the sample, roughly 15% were seen once. Here the sequenced sample was PBMCs, mostly from graft donor cells, taken 360 days after TCRalphabeta/CD19-depleted stem cell transplant. Receptor source: a male patient between 5 and 17 years old who had a stem cell transplant for acute lymphoblastic leukemia, so the T cells may come from the graft donor. CDR3s include the opening cysteine and the closing phenylalanine or tryptophan. Fields, in order: J gene, V gene, CDR3 length, D gene, clone size, CDR3 protein, CDR3 DNA. The D gene is left open where the match is weak. Expanded clones are given a class, and other clones once, few, many or no size at all.

TRBJ2-2 | TRBV7-2 | 17 | TRBD2 | NA | CASSRSGRLPNTGELFF | TGTGCCAGCAGCCGTAGCGGGAGGCTACCGAACACCGGGGAGCTGTTTTTT
TRBJ2-1 | TRBV3-1 | 16 | TRBD2 | NA | CASSQAGTSKGVEQFF | TGTGCCAGCAGCCAAGCCGGGACTAGCAAAGGGGTTGAGCAGTTCTTC
TRBJ2-1 | TRBV5-1 | 13 | TRBD2 | NA | CASSSIPGEGQFF | TGCGCCAGCAGCTCGATCCCGGGGGAGGGGCAGTTCTTC
TRBJ2-7 | TRBV29-1 | 14 | TRBD1 | many | CSVVPGQAVYEQYF | TGCAGCGTTGTACCGGGACAGGCCGTCTACGAGCAGTACTTC
TRBJ2-7 | TRBV7-3 | 14 | TRBD1 | NA | CASSSSRDSYEQYF | TGTGCCAGCAGCTCGAGCCGGGACAGCTACGAGCAGTACTTC
TRBJ2-3 | TRBV4-1 | 16 | NA | few | CASSQFPLGGTDTQYF | TGCGCCAGCAGCCAATTTCCGCTTGGGGGCACAGATACGCAGTATTTT
TRBJ2-7 | TRBV29-1 | 11 | NA | NA | CSVEDSGEQYF | TGCAGCGTTGAAGATTCAGGCGAGCAGTACTTC
TRBJ2-7 | TRBV7-9 | 14 | NA | few | CASSIGQVEYEQYF | TGTGCCAGCAGCATTGGACAAGTCGAATACGAGCAGTACTTC
TRBJ1-5 | TRBV9 | 15 | NA | NA | CASSADGGPGQPQHF | TGTGCCAGCAGCGCGGACGGGGGGCCGGGCCAGCCCCAGCATTTT
TRBJ1-3 | TRBV9 | 14 | NA | NA | CASSVSATVTTIYF | TGTGCCAGCAGCGTATCGGCCACCGTAACAACCATATATTTT
TRBJ2-4 | TRBV20-1 | 13 | TRBD1 | few | CSATGTGRYIQYF | TGCAGTGCTACCGGGACAGGGAGGTACATTCAGTACTTC
TRBJ1-4 | TRBV27 | 15 | TRBD1 | NA | CASSPYRGRGEKLFF | TGTGCCAGCAGTCCCTACAGGGGCCGAGGTGAAAAACTGTTTTTT
TRBJ2-1 | TRBV24-1 | 16 | TRBD2 | few | CATSELREASYNEQFF | TGTGCCACCAGTGAGCTCCGGGAGGCCTCCTACAATGAGCAGTTCTTC
TRBJ1-2 | TRBV20-1 | 12 | NA | NA | CSASPGFYGYTF | TGCAGTGCTAGCCCAGGGTTCTATGGCTACACCTTC
TRBJ2-2 | TRBV10-1 | 18 | TRBD2 | NA | CASSEPHPSGTNTGELFF | TGCGCCAGCAGTGAGCCTCATCCTAGCGGGACGAACACCGGGGAGCTGTTTTTT
TRBJ1-2 | TRBV27 | 15 | NA | few | CASSLQSGPNYGYTF | TGTGCCAGCAGTTTACAATCGGGGCCAAACTATGGCTACACCTTC
TRBJ2-1 | TRBV29-1 | 14 | TRBD1 | NA | CSCSDRATGNEQFF | TGCAGTTGTTCGGACAGGGCCACAGGGAATGAGCAGTTCTTC
TRBJ2-7 | TRBV6-1 | 14 | TRBD2 | few | CASTSGRGSYEQYF | TGTGCCAGCACCTCCGGGAGGGGGTCCTACGAGCAGTACTTC
TRBJ2-7 | TRBV20-1 | 11 | NA | few | CSARDSGEQYF | TGCAGTGCTAGAGATAGCGGAGAGCAGTACTTC
TRBJ2-3 | TRBV11-1 | 20 | TRBD1 | NA | CASSPRTGGGQHPREDTQYF | TGTGCCAGCAGCCCCAGGACAGGGGGCGGGCAACACCCTAGGGAGGATACGCAGTATTTT
TRBJ2-5 | TRBV9 | 13 | TRBD1 | few | CASSGQGTETQYF | TGTGCCAGCAGCGGACAGGGTACGGAGACCCAGTACTTC
TRBJ2-7 | TRBV15 | 15 | NA | few | CATSPALVSLYEQYF | TGTGCCACCAGCCCTGCCCTTGTAAGTCTCTACGAGCAGTACTTC
TRBJ2-2 | TRBV7-3 | 15 | NA | NA | CASSSGLRGTGELFF | TGTGCCAGCAGCTCGGGTTTGCGGGGCACCGGGGAGCTGTTTTTT
TRBJ2-7 | TRBV6-1 | 16 | TRBD2 | NA | CASSSPGLAGGYEQYF | TGTGCCAGCAGCTCTCCAGGACTAGCGGGAGGCTACGAGCAGTACTTC
TRBJ2-6 | TRBV21-1 | 18 | NA | NA | CASSTYTAPAPGANVLTF | TGTGCCAGCAGCACCTATACGGCTCCGGCCCCTGGGGCCAACGTCCTGACTTTC
TRBJ1-1 | TRBV18 | 17 | TRBD1 | NA | CASSPPGQGLLNTEAFF | TGTGCCAGCTCACCTCCAGGACAGGGCTTGTTGAACACTGAAGCTTTCTTT
TRBJ2-3 | TRBV12-3/TRBV12-4 | 18 | TRBD2 | few | CASSQGLAGGGSTDTQYF | TGTGCCAGCAGTCAGGGACTAGCGGGAGGGGGGAGCACAGATACGCAGTATTTT
TRBJ2-1 | TRBV15 | 12 | NA | few | CATSDRSPPRIF | TGTGCCACCAGCGATAGGTCTCCTCCACGGATCTTC
TRBJ2-3 | TRBV10-3 | 16 | TRBD1 | few | CAISETEGTGTDTQYF | TGTGCCATCAGTGAGACGGAAGGGACAGGGACAGATACGCAGTATTTT
TRBJ2-7 | TRBV5-5 | 16 | TRBD2 | few | CASSPVLTSDYYEQYF | TGTGCCAGCAGCCCCGTTCTGACTAGCGATTACTACGAGCAGTACTTC